The rows below give T cell receptor beta chains drawn from one sample of a study of T-cell reconstitution after alpha-beta-depleted transplantation in children. From the PCR reads, TCRdb called clonotypes with MiXCR, one entry per CDR3 protein. The sample yields roughly 98,000 distinct CDR3 sequences, about a sixth seen once. This sample comprised PBMCs, mostly from graft donor cells, obtained 180 days after TCRalphabeta/CD19-depleted stem cell transplant. These receptor sequences come from a male patient aged 2 to 10 who had a stem cell transplant for acute lymphoblastic leukemia, so the T cells may come from the graft donor. CDR3s include the opening cysteine and the closing phenylalanine or tryptophan. Each record gives: clone size, V gene, J gene, D gene, CDR3 protein, CDR3 DNA. A D gene is named only where the DNA matches it firmly. For some rows the clone size is stated as once, few or many, or as a class when expanded; others skip it.

clone size: few
V gene: TRBV14
J gene: TRBJ1-6
D gene: .
CDR3 protein: CASSQVPGSYNSPLHF
CDR3 DNA: TGTGCCAGCAGCCAAGTCCCAGGGTCCTATAATTCACCCCTCCACTTT

clone size: .
V gene: TRBV12-3/TRBV12-4
J gene: TRBJ1-2
D gene: TRBD1
CDR3 protein: CASSTGQGSPRF
CDR3 DNA: TGTGCCAGCAGCACGGGACAGGGTAGTCCCCGGTTC

clone size: .
V gene: TRBV12-3/TRBV12-4
J gene: TRBJ1-5
D gene: TRBD1
CDR3 protein: CASSLLLRDSLDQPQHF
CDR3 DNA: TGTGCCAGCAGTTTATTATTGCGGGACAGCTTGGATCAGCCCCAGCATTTT

clone size: .
V gene: TRBV15
J gene: TRBJ2-1
D gene: TRBD1
CDR3 protein: CATSRGTGWEFF
CDR3 DNA: TGTGCCACCAGCAGAGGGACAGGGTGGGAGTTCTTC

clone size: .
V gene: TRBV20-1
J gene: TRBJ2-1
D gene: .
CDR3 protein: CSAGGYPLSSEQFF
CDR3 DNA: TGCAGTGCTGGGGGGTATCCCCTTTCAAGCGAGCAGTTCTTC

clone size: .
V gene: TRBV5-5
J gene: TRBJ1-5
D gene: TRBD1
CDR3 protein: CASSLTGVSNQPQHF
CDR3 DNA: TGTGCCAGCAGCTTGACAGGGGTTAGTAATCAGCCCCAGCATTTT

clone size: few
V gene: TRBV15
J gene: TRBJ2-1
D gene: TRBD2
CDR3 protein: CATSRDTSGGSNEQFF
CDR3 DNA: TGTGCCACCAGCAGAGATACAAGCGGGGGGTCGAATGAGCAGTTCTTC

clone size: few
V gene: TRBV19
J gene: TRBJ1-5
D gene: TRBD1
CDR3 protein: CASSSLGQGYQPQHF
CDR3 DNA: TGTGCCAGTAGTTCGCTCGGACAGGGGTATCAGCCCCAGCATTTT

clone size: few
V gene: TRBV20-1
J gene: TRBJ2-7
D gene: .
CDR3 protein: CSAGRGENYEQYF
CDR3 DNA: TGCAGTGCTGGGAGAGGGGAGAACTACGAGCAGTACTTC

clone size: .
V gene: TRBV4-1
J gene: TRBJ2-7
D gene: .
CDR3 protein: CASSQDRGSYEQYF
CDR3 DNA: TGCGCCAGCAGCCAAGACCGGGGATCCTACGAGCAGTACTTC

clone size: .
V gene: TRBV5-1
J gene: TRBJ1-1
D gene: .
CDR3 protein: CASSLRTGPNTEAFF
CDR3 DNA: TGCGCCAGCAGCCTCCGAACAGGGCCGAACACTGAAGCTTTCTTT

clone size: few
V gene: TRBV7-9
J gene: TRBJ1-4
D gene: .
CDR3 protein: CASSVTGEKLFF
CDR3 DNA: TGTGCCAGCAGTGTCACAGGCGAAAAACTGTTTTTT

clone size: .
V gene: TRBV6-2/TRBV6-3
J gene: TRBJ2-1
D gene: TRBD2
CDR3 protein: CASSPQWRGKAGGPRNEQFF
CDR3 DNA: TGTGCCAGCAGTCCCCAATGGAGGGGAAAGGCGGGGGGGCCAAGGAATGAGCAGTTCTTC

clone size: few
V gene: TRBV7-2
J gene: TRBJ1-5
D gene: .
CDR3 protein: CASSYQGLGGQPQHF
CDR3 DNA: TGTGCCAGCAGTTACCAGGGCCTCGGAGGGCAGCCCCAGCATTTT

clone size: few
V gene: TRBV5-4
J gene: TRBJ1-6
D gene: .
CDR3 protein: CASSLVRDNSPLHF
CDR3 DNA: TGTGCCAGCAGCTTGGTTAGGGATAATTCACCCCTCCACTTT

clone size: .
V gene: TRBV7-6
J gene: TRBJ2-3
D gene: TRBD1
CDR3 protein: CASSPIPPTTGGVTQYF
CDR3 DNA: TGTGCCAGCAGCCCCATCCCACCGACTACAGGGGGTGTTACGCAGTATTTT

clone size: .
V gene: TRBV5-1
J gene: TRBJ2-2
D gene: .
CDR3 protein: CASSLAPTGNTGELFF
CDR3 DNA: TGCGCCAGCAGCTTGGCCCCGACAGGGAACACCGGGGAGCTGTTTTTT

clone size: .
V gene: TRBV7-9
J gene: TRBJ1-2
D gene: TRBD1
CDR3 protein: CASTSLNRGLNGYTF
CDR3 DNA: TGTGCCAGCACCTCCTTAAACAGGGGGCTAAACGGCTACACCTTC

clone size: few
V gene: TRBV3-1
J gene: TRBJ2-5
D gene: .
CDR3 protein: CASSQDSDVGTQYF
CDR3 DNA: TGTGCCAGCAGCCAAGATTCGGACGTGGGGACCCAGTACTTC

clone size: .
V gene: TRBV20-1
J gene: TRBJ1-2
D gene: .
CDR3 protein: CSARMIGSGYGYTF
CDR3 DNA: TGCAGTGCTAGAATGATAGGGTCGGGCTATGGCTACACCTTC

clone size: .
V gene: TRBV30
J gene: TRBJ2-4
D gene: .
CDR3 protein: CAWTGGLAKNIQYF
CDR3 DNA: TGTGCCTGGACTGGGGGTCTAGCCAAAAACATTCAGTACTTC

clone size: .
V gene: TRBV4-1
J gene: TRBJ2-7
D gene: .
CDR3 protein: CASSQELTYEQYF
CDR3 DNA: TGCGCCAGCAGCCAAGAGTTAACCTACGAGCAGTACTTC

clone size: many
V gene: TRBV5-1
J gene: TRBJ2-7
D gene: .
CDR3 protein: CASRAADSLTYEQYF
CDR3 DNA: TGCGCCAGCAGGGCGGCGGACAGCCTCACCTACGAGCAGTACTTC

clone size: .
V gene: TRBV5-1
J gene: TRBJ1-3
D gene: .
CDR3 protein: CASSLQAGGNTIYF
CDR3 DNA: TGCGCCAGCAGCTTACAGGCGGGTGGAAACACCATATATTTT

clone size: .
V gene: TRBV6-2/TRBV6-3
J gene: TRBJ2-7
D gene: .
CDR3 protein: CAVRDGLSFEQYF
CDR3 DNA: TGTGCCGTCCGGGACGGTCTGAGCTTCGAGCAGTACTTC

clone size: .
V gene: TRBV5-1
J gene: TRBJ2-3
D gene: TRBD1
CDR3 protein: CASSLPRDRVLDTQYF
CDR3 DNA: TGCGCCAGCAGCTTGCCACGGGACAGGGTGTTGGATACGCAGTATTTT

clone size: .
V gene: TRBV3-1
J gene: TRBJ2-1
D gene: .
CDR3 protein: CASSQTRSTYNEQFF
CDR3 DNA: TGTGCCAGCAGCCAAACCCGGAGCACCTACAATGAGCAGTTCTTC

clone size: .
V gene: TRBV29-1
J gene: TRBJ2-1
D gene: .
CDR3 protein: CSAWKIEKGYNEQFF
CDR3 DNA: TGCAGCGCCTGGAAGATCGAGAAGGGCTACAATGAGCAGTTCTTC

clone size: .
V gene: TRBV27
J gene: TRBJ1-2
D gene: TRBD1
CDR3 protein: CASSTQKTGGVNYGYTF
CDR3 DNA: TGTGCCAGCAGCACACAAAAAACAGGGGGTGTTAACTATGGCTACACCTTC

clone size: .
V gene: TRBV4-3
J gene: TRBJ2-7
D gene: TRBD1
CDR3 protein: CASSRFTQGAYYEQYF
CDR3 DNA: TGCGCCAGCAGCCGATTTACCCAGGGGGCTTATTACGAGCAGTACTTC

clone size: .
V gene: TRBV5-1
J gene: TRBJ1-1
D gene: TRBD1
CDR3 protein: CASSSQGVWDTEAFF
CDR3 DNA: TGCGCCAGCAGCAGTCAGGGGGTTTGGGACACTGAAGCTTTCTTT

clone size: .
V gene: TRBV29-1
J gene: TRBJ1-2
D gene: .
CDR3 protein: CSVDKTFTSGYTF
CDR3 DNA: TGCAGCGTTGATAAGACTTTTACGAGTGGCTACACCTTC

clone size: many
V gene: TRBV7-6
J gene: TRBJ2-7
D gene: .
CDR3 protein: CASSLLRATSYEQYF
CDR3 DNA: TGTGCCAGCAGCTTGTTGAGGGCCACCTCCTACGAGCAGTACTTC

clone size: few
V gene: TRBV29-1
J gene: TRBJ1-2
D gene: .
CDR3 protein: CSVISPGPSHYGYTF
CDR3 DNA: TGCAGCGTTATAAGTCCCGGACCCTCTCACTATGGCTACACCTTC

clone size: .
V gene: TRBV6-5
J gene: TRBJ2-3
D gene: TRBD2
CDR3 protein: CASSYTPGGGDTQYF
CDR3 DNA: TGTGCCAGCAGTTACACACCGGGAGGGGGGGATACGCAGTATTTT

clone size: .
V gene: TRBV20-1
J gene: TRBJ1-6
D gene: .
CDR3 protein: CSARDRQGGSPLHF
CDR3 DNA: TGCAGTGCTAGAGATCGGCAGGGAGGCTCACCCCTCCACTTT

clone size: .
V gene: TRBV5-1
J gene: TRBJ2-1
D gene: TRBD2
CDR3 protein: CASRVAGGTIGEQFF
CDR3 DNA: TGCGCCAGCAGAGTAGCGGGGGGGACTATCGGCGAGCAGTTCTTC

clone size: many
V gene: TRBV20-1
J gene: TRBJ2-5
D gene: TRBD2
CDR3 protein: CSARDRRGVAGFQETQYF
CDR3 DNA: TGCAGTGCTAGAGATCGGCGGGGGGTAGCGGGGTTTCAAGAGACCCAGTACTTC

clone size: few
V gene: TRBV3-1
J gene: TRBJ2-7
D gene: .
CDR3 protein: CASSTYPPYEQYF
CDR3 DNA: TGTGCCAGCAGCACCTATCCTCCCTACGAGCAGTACTTC

clone size: .
V gene: TRBV6-2/TRBV6-3
J gene: TRBJ2-7
D gene: .
CDR3 protein: CASSYTGWVDEQYF
CDR3 DNA: TGTGCCAGCAGTTACACAGGGTGGGTCGACGAGCAGTACTTC

clone size: few
V gene: TRBV7-2
J gene: TRBJ2-1
D gene: .
CDR3 protein: CASSAGAFSYNEQFF
CDR3 DNA: TGTGCCAGCAGCGCAGGGGCCTTTTCCTACAATGAGCAGTTCTTC

clone size: .
V gene: TRBV12-3/TRBV12-4
J gene: TRBJ2-5
D gene: TRBD2
CDR3 protein: CASRKAGGRETQYF
CDR3 DNA: TGTGCCAGCCGAAAAGCGGGGGGGCGAGAGACCCAGTACTTC